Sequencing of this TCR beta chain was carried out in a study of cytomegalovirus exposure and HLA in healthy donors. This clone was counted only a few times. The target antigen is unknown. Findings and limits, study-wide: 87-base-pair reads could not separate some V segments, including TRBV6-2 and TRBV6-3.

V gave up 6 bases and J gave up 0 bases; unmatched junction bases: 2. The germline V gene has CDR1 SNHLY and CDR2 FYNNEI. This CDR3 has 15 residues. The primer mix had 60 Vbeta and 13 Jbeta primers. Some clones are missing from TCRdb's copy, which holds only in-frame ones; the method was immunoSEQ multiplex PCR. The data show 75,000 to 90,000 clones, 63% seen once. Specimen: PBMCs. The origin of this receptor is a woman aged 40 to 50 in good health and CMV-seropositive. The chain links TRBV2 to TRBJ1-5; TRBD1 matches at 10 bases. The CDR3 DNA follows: TGTGCCAGCAGGGACAGGGGGTTTAGCAATCAGCCCCAGCATTTT. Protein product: CASRDRGFSNQPQHF.